This TCR beta chain stems from a study of cytotoxic CD8 clonotypes in ibrutinib-treated CLL. Study details: Enrolment comprised some 10 relapsed/refractory and more than 14 treatment-naive patients; under 18 were IGHV unmutated.

For this clone: As yet, its antigen is unknown.

Study observations and caveats: Clonality measured at baseline exceeded age-matched healthy donors, tracking circulating CD8+ T-cell counts. Clonality showed a rise at ibrutinib response that reversed toward baseline at progression.

The repertoire was sequenced with immunoSEQ multiplex PCR; TCRdb's copy has only in-frame clones and lacks some. The table lists 150,000 or so clones, around three quarters of them singletons. Approximately 1.9 micrograms of genomic DNA, which was extracted from cryopreserved PBMCs, served as the material used for the TCR beta libraries. V lost 4 bases and J lost 8; bases outside the gene matches: 15. There are 17 residues in the CDR3. Germline CDR1 and CDR2: SGDLS and YYNGEE. Sequenced here: PBMCs, sampled after 12 months of ibrutinib treatment. The receptor was derived from a human donor with chronic lymphocytic leukemia. This chain joins TRBV9 and TRBJ2-1; 10 nucleotides line up with TRBD2. CDR3 sequence (DNA): TGTGCCAGCAGCTCCAGTTGGGCTAGCGGGAGTGTCCATGAGCAGTTCTTC. This translates into CASSSSWASGSVHEQFF.